This T cell receptor beta chain derives from a study of cytomegalovirus exposure and HLA in healthy donors. As for the study in general: A data release that came early held about 89 million unique TCRs from HLA-typed donors.

Findings and caveats of the study: HLA alleles showed associations with 16,951 TCR beta sequences in a later analysis, at a 0.05 false discovery rate. Versus the approximately 700-donor mean, an Asian-associated ancestry cluster reportedly showed fewer N-insertions in a later analysis.

This PCR relied on a set of 60 Vbeta primers and 13 Jbeta primers. How the authors handled the data: In a later analysis, of some 80 million unique beta chains, some 10 million appeared in at least two donors. Clones were read by immunoSEQ multiplex PCR, and TCRdb kept only the in-frame ones, dropping some. For V, J and clone size, that table is used; D and trimming come from the DNA. Of some 90,000 clones listed, around 73% are singletons. As for this clone: Antigen unknown.

Germline V CDR1 and CDR2: GTSNPN, SVGIG (reference sequence). V lost 1 base to trimming and J lost 8 bases, with 11 bases between them. The CDR3 sequence is 12 residues long. The sample consisted of PBMCs. This receptor was taken from a middle-aged woman in good health and CMV-seronegative. This chain joins TRBV30 and TRBJ1-2; weak D call: TRBD1 (6 bases). The CDR3 loop is CAWSGQANGYTF. The CDR3 nucleotides read TGTGCCTGGAGTGGACAGGCGAACGGCTACACCTTC.